One and the same sample provided the 30 T cell receptor beta chains below, sequenced in a study of CD8 T cells in Susac syndrome. Random hexamers were used to reverse transcribe an amount of about 0.5 to 1 ug RNA. TCRdb ran MiXCR on the immunoSEQ multiplex PCR reads and lists one entry per CDR3 protein. This sample has 130,000 to 150,000 distinct CDR3 sequences, with approximately 95% found just once. The sequenced sample was CD8+ T cells from PBMCs. Receptors were obtained from a human donor in good health.

The V call is TRBV4-3, the J call TRBJ2-3; D perhaps matches TRBD2 (5 bases). Trimming stripped 2 bases from V and 4 bases from J, with 13 bases between. Germline loops: CDR1 LGHNA, CDR2 YSLEER. The CDR3 has 15 amino acids. In DNA, the CDR3 is TGCGCCAGCAGCCAATCCCTGAGGGCCTCAGATACGCAGTATTTT. Amino acid sequence: CASSQSLRASDTQYF.

This sequence joins TRBV20-1 and TRBJ1-1; no definite D call. This CDR3 contains 11 residues. Trimming removed 8 bases from V and 4 bases from J, with 11 bases in between. From germline, CDR1 is DFQATT and CDR2 SNEGSKA (reference sequence). CDR3 sequence (DNA): TGCAGTCCAATGGGTGTCACTGAAGCTTTCTTT. Protein: CSPMGVTEAFF.

The chain carries TRBV7-9 and TRBJ2-1; 8 positions agree with TRBD2. The CDR3 loop spans 13 amino acids. V lost 10 bases to trimming and J lost 8 bases; unmatched junction nucleotides: 10. The germline gives CDR1 SEHNR, CDR2 FQNEAQ (reference sequence). The CDR3 DNA reads as TGTGCCACCCTGGGACCGGGGGGGTATGAGCAGTTCTTC. It is translated as CATLGPGGYEQFF.

The gene calls are TRBV30 and TRBJ1-5, with 8 positions matching TRBD1. CDR3 length equals 13 residues. V lost 3 bases to trimming and J lost 6 bases; unmatched junction nucleotides: 4. Germline values: CDR1 GTSNPN, CDR2 SVGIG (reference sequence). The CDR3: CAWSGQGGQPQHF. As DNA, the CDR3 is TGTGCCTGGAGCGGACAGGGAGGTCAGCCCCAGCATTTT.

The rearrangement links TRBV29-1 to TRBJ2-1, with 13 positions matching TRBD2. Germline-derived CDR1 and CDR2 are SQVTM and ANQGSEA. The length of the CDR3 is 15 residues. Losses at the gene ends were 2 bases for V and 10 bases for J; bases not matched to a gene: 8. The CDR3 reads CSVEKGTSGNWEQFF. As DNA, the CDR3 is TGCAGCGTTGAAAAGGGGACTAGCGGGAATTGGGAGCAGTTCTTC.

This clonotype was recorded only once. The chain is built from TRBV23-1 and TRBJ2-1, with 8 bases lining up with TRBD1. Being an ORF, TRBV23-1 has a function that is uncertain. The CDR3 loop spans 17 amino acids. V trimming: 3 bases; J trimming: 4 bases; junction bases outside the gene matches: 11. The CDR3 DNA is TGCGCCAGCAGTCATCCCCGCCGCGACAGGGGTTACAATGAGCAGTTCTTC. Protein: CASSHPRRDRGYNEQFF.

The chain recombines TRBV27 with TRBJ2-7; either TRBD1 or TRBD2 may fit D (5 bases each). This CDR3 contains 17 residues. The germline V gene has CDR1 MNHEY and CDR2 SMNVEV (reference sequence). Trimming left V 0 bases short and J 2 bases short, with 17 bases between. Here the CDR3 DNA reads TGTGCCAGCAGTTTATCGGGGGAGCGAGTACTTACCTACGAGCAGTACTTC. Its protein is CASSLSGERVLTYEQYF.

V gene TRBV4-2 combines with J gene TRBJ2-3; 13 bases are a match to TRBD2. J was trimmed by 5 bases and V by 4 bases; bases with no gene match: 12. CDR1 is LGHNA and CDR2 is YNFKEQ in the germline V gene. The CDR3 is 18 residues long. CDR3 loop: CASSLIEGLAGAGDTQYF. CDR3 in DNA: TGTGCCAGCAGCCTCATAGAAGGACTAGCGGGAGCGGGAGATACGCAGTATTTT.

V and J are TRBV6-2 or TRBV6-3 and TRBJ2-7; TRBD1 matches at 12 bases. Germline CDR1 MNHEY, CDR2 SVGEGT. The V gene end was trimmed by 6 bases and the J gene end by 7 bases; junction bases not matched to a gene: 7. CDR3 length equals 14 residues. The CDR3 region is CASSSGTGGEEQYF. CDR3 bases: TGTGCCAGCAGCTCCGGGACAGGGGGCGAGGAGCAGTACTTC.

This sequence joins TRBV2 and TRBJ2-5; unclear D gene. V was clipped by 7 bases and J by 2 bases, with 17 bases between them. CDR1 and CDR2 from the germline V gene are SNHLY and FYNNEI. This CDR3 is 15 amino acids long. The CDR3: CASTEGLNAQETQYF. For the CDR3, the DNA is TGTGCCAGCACCGAAGGTCTGAACGCTCAAGAGACCCAGTACTTC.

The genes are TRBV28 and TRBJ2-5; D is uncertain. V dropped 2 bases and J dropped 4 bases, with 11 bases sitting between them. CDR1 and CDR2 from the germline V gene are MDHEN and SYDVKM. The CDR3 consists of 14 residues. As DNA, the CDR3 is TGTGCCAGCAGTTTAGACAACTTAGGAGAGACCCAGTACTTC. It translates to CASSLDNLGETQYF.

The gene calls are TRBV6-6 and TRBJ1-5, with D hard to call. The CDR3 covers 11 residues. CDR1 and CDR2 from the germline V gene are MNHNY and SVGAGI (reference sequence). V lost 11 bases to trimming and J lost 6 bases, with 11 bases between them. This CDR3 reads CASSHGQPQHF. The CDR3, as DNA: TGTGCCTCCTCCCACGGTCAGCCCCAGCATTTT.

The V call is TRBV27, the J call TRBJ1-1, with no clear D. CDR3 length: 10 amino acids. Per the germline V gene, CDR1 is MNHEY and CDR2 is SMNVEV (reference sequence). V was trimmed by 7 bases and J by 4 bases, leaving 4 bases between them. CDR3 region: CASTSTEAFF. Written as DNA, the CDR3 is TGTGCCAGCACGTCCACTGAAGCTTTCTTT.

The V call is TRBV4-3, the J call TRBJ2-7; 8 bases align to TRBD2. V gave up 0 bases and J gave up 6 bases; unmatched junction bases: 4. Germline V gene data show CDR1 as LGHNA and CDR2 as YSLEER. The CDR3 runs 14 residues. The CDR3 nucleotides are TGCGCCAGCAGCCAAGAGCGGGGGGCCTCCGAGCAGTACTTC. This sequence encodes CASSQERGASEQYF.

The rearrangement uses TRBV28 and TRBJ2-7; 7 nucleotides align to TRBD1. Germline assignment: CDR1 MDHEN and CDR2 SYDVKM. The CDR3 runs to 13 residues. After removal of 9 bases from V and 2 bases from J, the junction contained 7 bases not matched to a gene. CDR3: CASTHGQAYEQYF. CDR3 DNA sequence: TGTGCCAGTACCCACGGACAGGCCTACGAGCAGTACTTC.

The chain employs TRBV4-3 and TRBJ2-7; perhaps TRBD1 as D (6 bases). CDR3 length equals 14 residues. The germline gives CDR1 LGHNA, CDR2 YSLEER. V lost 2 bases, J lost 3 bases, and 11 bases lay in between. This chain's CDR3 is CASSQQGKGYEQYF. Here the CDR3 DNA reads TGCGCCAGCAGCCAACAGGGGAAAGGCTACGAGCAGTACTTC.

The chain has TRBV27 and TRBJ2-5; D possibly corresponds to TRBD2 (7 bases). CDR3 length: 13 residues. From germline, CDR1 is MNHEY and CDR2 SMNVEV (reference sequence). The CDR3 spells CSSVGGAEETQYF. The CDR3 DNA is TGTTCCTCCGTGGGGGGGGCCGAAGAGACCCAGTACTTC.

The chain is built from TRBV28 and TRBJ1-1; D perhaps matches TRBD1 (6 bases). CDR3 length: 14 residues. The V end was cut by 2 bases, the J end by 7 bases, with 14 bases between. Germline lookup yields CDR1 MDHEN and CDR2 SYDVKM. CDR3 bases: TGTGCCAGCAGTTTACCCCGGAGGGGGATTGAAGCTTTCTTT. Translation: CASSLPRRGIEAFF.

This chain links TRBV11-2 with TRBJ2-3; possible D gene TRBD2, 6 bases. Germline V gene sequence: CDR1 SGHAT, CDR2 FQNNGV. Trimming pared 3 bases from V and 0 bases from J, leaving 10 bases between. The CDR3 has 15 residues. The CDR3 spells CASSLEGRSTDTQYF. CDR3 in DNA: TGTGCCAGCAGCTTGGAGGGTCGAAGCACAGATACGCAGTATTTT.

The chain links TRBV20-1 to TRBJ2-7, with D perhaps matching TRBD1 (5 bases). There are 12 residues in the CDR3. Trimming shortened V by 4 bases and J by 4 bases, and 11 bases separated the two germline ends. Germline loops: CDR1 DFQATT, CDR2 SNEGSKA (reference sequence). The CDR3 nucleotides are TGCAGTGCTAAGGGGTTCGGGTACGAGCAGTACTTC. As protein: CSAKGFGYEQYF.

V gene TRBV29-1 combines with J gene TRBJ2-7; D not resolved. Germline V gene sequence: CDR1 SQVTM, CDR2 ANQGSEA. V gave up 1 base and J gave up 0 bases, with 13 bases separating them. The CDR3 length is 15 residues. The CDR3 here is CSVEVPGRSSYEQYF. The CDR3 DNA reads TGCAGCGTTGAAGTCCCCGGGCGAAGCTCCTACGAGCAGTACTTC.

V gene TRBV27 combines with J gene TRBJ1-1, with D possibly matching TRBD1 (6 bases). The germline V and J ends were trimmed by 4 bases and 9 bases, with 15 bases remaining between them. CDR3 size: 13 residues. Germline V lookup: CDR1 MNHEY, CDR2 SMNVEV (reference sequence). Here the CDR3 reads CASSSGTPNKAFF. The CDR3 nucleotides are TGTGCCAGCAGTTCCGGGACACCGAATAAAGCTTTCTTT.

This clonotype appeared once. This chain's CDR3 is CASSQGQVEEETQYF. In DNA, the CDR3 is TGTGCCAGCAGTCAGGGACAGGTAGAGGAGGAGACCCAGTACTTC. V is TRBV7-9 and J is TRBJ2-5; TRBD1 agrees at 8 bases. This CDR3 comprises 15 residues. V lost 6 bases to trimming and J lost 5 bases; unmatched junction nucleotides: 11. Germline V gene lookup returns CDR1 SEHNR and CDR2 FQNEAQ (reference sequence).

This clonotype was seen a single time. CDR3 sequence (DNA): TGCAGCGTGGCAGGGACCCCAAACTATGGCTACACCTTC. This encodes CSVAGTPNYGYTF. The chain couples TRBV29-1 to TRBJ1-2, with D perhaps TRBD1 (5 bases). The germline V and J ends were trimmed by 6 bases and 2 bases, with 13 bases remaining between them. The CDR3 is 13 amino acids. CDR1 SQVTM and CDR2 ANQGSEA come from the germline V gene.

The chain has TRBV27 and TRBJ1-2; no clear D. This CDR3 has 13 residues. V lost 6 bases and J 2 bases, leaving 10 bases between the germline ends. CDR1 is MNHEY, CDR2 SMNVEV, per germline (reference sequence). For the CDR3, the DNA is TGTGCCAGCAGCCGCCAAGACAACTATGGCTACACCTTC. Translated, it gives CASSRQDNYGYTF.

This sequence joins TRBV29-1 and TRBJ2-2; D unresolved. Trimming pared 3 bases from V and 0 bases from J, leaving 5 bases between. The germline gives CDR1 SQVTM, CDR2 ANQGSEA. This CDR3 contains 13 residues. In DNA form, the CDR3 reads TGCAGCGTTGACTGGCCGAACACCGGGGAGCTGTTTTTT. Its protein is CSVDWPNTGELFF.

This clonotype has more than one count but fewer than ten. The V and J genes are TRBV14 and TRBJ2-7; 9 nucleotides align to TRBD2. Germline loops: CDR1 SGHDN, CDR2 FVKESK. This CDR3 region has 14 residues. V dropped 3 bases and J dropped 4; count of bases not matched to a gene: 4. For the CDR3, the DNA is TGTGCCAGCAGCCAGGGACTAGCCGCGTACGAGCAGTACTTC. It yields the protein CASSQGLAAYEQYF.

This chain connects TRBV25-1 to TRBJ2-7, with TRBD1 matching over 8 bases. Germline V gives CDR1 MGHDK, CDR2 SYGVNS. CDR3 size: 14 residues. The junction had 5 bases not matched to a gene; V was cut back by 3 bases and J by 4 bases. The CDR3 DNA sequence: TGTGCCAGCAGTGATCCTCACAGGGGGTACGAGCAGTACTTC. Protein: CASSDPHRGYEQYF.

The chain recombines TRBV27 with TRBJ1-1; 7 bases are a match to TRBD1. V was clipped by 5 bases and J by 6 bases; unmatched bases: 9. CDR1 MNHEY and CDR2 SMNVEV come from the germline V gene (reference sequence). This CDR3 contains 14 residues. CDR3 sequence reads: CASSAHRGWAEAFF. Here the CDR3 DNA reads TGTGCCAGCAGTGCCCACAGGGGATGGGCTGAAGCTTTCTTT.

The rearrangement uses TRBV25-1 and TRBJ2-1; D is uncertain. The CDR3 is 11 amino acids. CDR1 is MGHDK and CDR2 is SYGVNS in the germline V gene. The ends were cut back, 6 bases at V and 6 bases at J, with 6 bases in the middle. The CDR3 nucleotides read TGTGCCAGCAGAGTCCGCAATGAGCAGTTCTTC. Encoded protein: CASRVRNEQFF. The whole variable domain, remainder taken from reference TRBV25-1 and TRBJ2-1, is EADIYQTPRYLVIGTGKKITLECSQTMGHDKMYWYQQDPGMELHLIHYSYGVNSTEKGDLSSESTVSRIRTEHFPLTLESARPSHTSQYLCASRVRNEQFFGPGTRLTVL.